This TCR beta chain was retrieved from a study of glioma-infiltrating T cells. This clonotype was observed at least ten times. Its antigen remains unknown. There are 12 residues in the CDR3. V lost 6 bases and J 2 bases, leaving 8 bases between the germline ends. Looked up from germline, CDR1 is LNHDA and CDR2 is SQIVND (reference sequence). Using RNA template, CDR3s of TCR alpha and beta were amplified with iRepertoire arm-PCR. Each CDR3 protein gets one entry after TCRdb re-called the multiplex PCR reads with MiXCR. The sample lists roughly 190,000 distinct CDR3 sequences, 32% occurring once. Notes on the study in general: Tissue and blood shared very few CDR3 sequences. Non-neoplastic patients had below-expected tissue-blood divergence, while all gliomas exceeded expectation.

Material: glioma tissue, nonneoplastic brain tissue, or PBMCs (not recorded which). This TCR was sampled from a human donor with low-grade glioma or glioblastoma, undergoing nonglioma brain surgery, or in good health (not recorded which). The chain employs TRBV19 and TRBJ2-7, with no clear D. The CDR3 DNA follows: TGTGCCAGTAGCGGCAACACCTACGAGCAGTACTTC. It encodes CASSGNTYEQYF.